The rows below give T cell receptor beta chains drawn from one sample of a study of cytomegalovirus exposure and HLA in healthy donors. Repertoires were generated with immunoSEQ multiplex PCR, while TCRdb's copy carries only in-frame clones and drops some. This table has about 160,000 clones, 70% to 90% appearing once. Sequenced: PBMCs. The receptors derive from a man in his late teens or twenties in good health and CMV-seropositive. The CDR3 runs from the conserved cysteine through the conserved F or W. D genes are given only for firm matches. Clone size is shown for a subset of rows, as once, few, many or a class of expanded clone.

CASSSIVGGSYEQYF,TGTGCCAGCAGCTCCATCGTGGGGGGCTCCTACGAGCAGTACTTC,.,.,TRBJ2-7,TRBV11-3
CSVVLAGGYETQYF,TGCAGCGTTGTACTAGCGGGGGGGTACGAGACCCAGTACTTC,.,TRBD2,TRBJ2-5,TRBV29-1
CASSPRTGDGETQYF,TGTGCCAGCAGCCCGCGGACAGGGGACGGAGAGACCCAGTACTTC,.,TRBD1,TRBJ2-5,TRBV7-9
CASSPEGLGNTIYF,TGTGCCAGCTCACCAGAGGGCCTTGGAAACACCATATATTTT,once,.,TRBJ1-3,TRBV18
CASSSLSSGGTDTQYF,TGTGCCAGCAGTTCGCTATCTAGCGGTGGCACAGATACGCAGTATTTT,.,TRBD2,TRBJ2-3,TRBV6-5
CASSSQQGPGGELFF,TGTGCCAGCAGCTCCCAACAGGGCCCCGGGGGGGAGCTGTTTTTT,.,.,TRBJ2-2,TRBV7-6
CASSVAQGALYGYTF,TGTGCCAGCAGCGTAGCGCAGGGGGCTCTCTATGGCTACACCTTC,.,TRBD1,TRBJ1-2,TRBV9
CASSSANLQGARDTQYF,TGTGCCAGCAGCTCCGCTAACTTACAGGGGGCGAGAGATACGCAGTATTTT,.,TRBD1,TRBJ2-3,TRBV5-6
CASSLDRLEQFF,TGTGCCAGCAGCTTGGACAGGCTCGAGCAGTTCTTC,many,TRBD1,TRBJ2-1,TRBV11-1
CASSLGRGTSTDTQYF,TGTGCCAGCAGCTTAGGACGGGGAACTAGCACAGATACGCAGTATTTT,.,.,TRBJ2-3,TRBV7-8
CASSAPSGGPPNEQFF,TGTGCCAGCAGTGCCCCTAGCGGGGGCCCTCCCAATGAGCAGTTCTTC,.,TRBD2,TRBJ2-1,TRBV6-1
CASTELAGVYNEQFF,TGTGCCAGCACCGAACTAGCGGGGGTTTACAATGAGCAGTTCTTC,.,TRBD2,TRBJ2-1,TRBV11-2
CASSLGTGDPREQFF,TGCGCCAGCAGCTTGGGGACAGGGGACCCCCGTGAGCAGTTCTTC,.,TRBD1,TRBJ2-1,TRBV5-1
CASSSTTGSTGELFF,TGTGCTAGCAGCTCCACGACAGGGAGCACCGGGGAGCTGTTTTTT,.,TRBD1,TRBJ2-2,TRBV7-7
CASRRTSGSQETQYF,TGCGCCAGCAGGAGGACTAGCGGTAGCCAAGAGACCCAGTACTTC,.,TRBD2,TRBJ2-5,TRBV10-1
CASSDTGFDTEAFF,TGTGCCAGCAGCGACACAGGGTTCGACACTGAAGCTTTCTTT,.,.,TRBJ1-1,TRBV7-8
CASSQEETGRAEAFF,TGTGCCAGCAGCCAAGAGGAAACAGGGCGGGCTGAAGCTTTCTTT,.,.,TRBJ1-1,TRBV14
CASSDGQPEEAFF,TGTGCCAGCAGCGACGGACAGCCTGAGGAAGCTTTCTTT,.,.,TRBJ1-1,TRBV6-5
CASSRGGAYEQYF,TGTGCCAGCAGCAGGGGGGGCGCCTACGAGCAGTACTTC,.,.,TRBJ2-7,TRBV7-3
CSVVETGNTEAFF,TGCAGCGTTGTAGAGACTGGGAACACTGAAGCTTTCTTT,.,.,TRBJ1-1,TRBV29-1
CASSESGDPSNQPQHF,TGTGCCAGCAGTGAGTCAGGGGACCCTAGCAATCAGCCCCAGCATTTT,.,.,TRBJ1-5,TRBV2
CASSSGTSGGASTDTQYF,TGTGCCAGTAGTTCCGGGACTAGCGGGGGAGCTAGCACAGATACGCAGTATTTT,.,TRBD2,TRBJ2-3,TRBV19
CASSWSGSNSPLHF,TGTGCCAGCAGCTGGTCAGGTAGTAATTCACCCCTCCACTTT,many,.,TRBJ1-6,TRBV5-6
CASSREEGYEQYF,TGTGCCAGTAGCCGGGAGGAGGGATACGAGCAGTACTTC,.,TRBD2,TRBJ2-7,TRBV6-4
CASGKTGFNYGYTF,TGTGCCAGCGGAAAAACGGGGTTTAACTATGGCTACACCTTC,.,.,TRBJ1-2,TRBV27
CSVARDEDNEQFF,TGCAGCGTTGCCAGGGATGAGGACAATGAGCAGTTCTTC,.,.,TRBJ2-1,TRBV29-1
CASSGTSGGLAKNIQYF,TGTGCCAGTAGCGGGACTAGCGGGGGGCTAGCCAAAAACATTCAGTACTTC,.,TRBD2,TRBJ2-4,TRBV19
CASRGQGRTYGYTF,TGTGCCAGCAGGGGACAGGGGAGGACCTATGGCTACACCTTC,.,TRBD1,TRBJ1-2,TRBV2
CASRKQREYTGELFF,TGTGCCAGCAGAAAACAGCGGGAGTACACCGGGGAGCTGTTTTTT,.,TRBD2,TRBJ2-2,TRBV13
CSVEGTSGTGELFF,TGCAGCGTTGAAGGGACTTCGGGTACCGGGGAGCTGTTTTTT,.,.,TRBJ2-2,TRBV29-1
CASSFYGETQYF,TGTGCCAGCAGTTTCTACGGGGAGACCCAGTACTTC,few,.,TRBJ2-5,TRBV27